The next 19 T cell receptor beta chains were all read from a single sample in a study of metastatic and nonmetastatic thyroid tumors. MiXCR was used by TCRdb to re-call the PCR reads. There are tens of thousands of clones in the sample; approximately 4.1% occur only once, and roughly 9.8% lies in the top ten. There were no patients who had received any treatment before thyroid surgery. The sequencing input was blood. These receptors were obtained from a female donor with papillary thyroid cancer or a benign thyroid nodule (not recorded which). Some clones in this sample may be carry-over from other donors' samples.

The chain is built from TRBV28 and TRBJ2-7, with 9 nucleotides matching TRBD1. The V gene's germline CDR1 is MDHEN and CDR2 SYDVKM. The CDR3 loop spans 13 amino acids. V trimming: 3 bases; J trimming: 9 bases; junction bases outside the gene matches: 6. As DNA, the CDR3 is TGTGCCAGCAGTTTCCAGGACAGGGGCGGGCAGTACTTC. Encoded protein: CASSFQDRGGQYF.

This clone occurred many times. This sequence joins TRBV12-3 or TRBV12-4 and TRBJ2-1, with 7 bases fitting TRBD2. The V gene end was trimmed by 3 bases and the J gene end by 0 bases; junction bases not matched to a gene: 8. This CDR3 is 17 amino acids long. CDR3 protein: CASSFAGGSNSYNEQFF. The CDR3 DNA reads TGTGCCAGCAGTTTTGCTGGCGGGAGTAACTCCTACAATGAGCAGTTCTTC.

The table lists this clone with many counts. The chain employs TRBV9 and TRBJ1-2; maybe TRBD1 (5 bases). V lost 0 bases, J lost 2 bases, and 5 bases lay in between. This CDR3 has 13 residues. In germline, CDR1 is SGDLS, CDR2 YYNGEE. The CDR3 is CASSVDRNYGYTF. DNA for the CDR3: TGTGCCAGCAGCGTAGACAGGAACTATGGCTACACCTTC.

Ten or more counts support this clone. The V and J genes are TRBV19 and TRBJ1-1; no clear D gene. The germline V and J ends were trimmed by 6 bases and 8 bases, with 16 bases remaining between them. The CDR3 length is 13 residues. Per germline, CDR1 LNHDA and CDR2 SQIVND (reference sequence). CDR3 sequence reads: CASSGREGVEAFF. The CDR3 coding sequence is TGTGCCAGTAGCGGAAGAGAGGGCGTGGAAGCTTTCTTT. Full variable domain (remainder filled in from reference TRBV19 and TRBJ1-1): DGGITQSPKYLFRKEGQNVTLSCEQNLNHDAMYWYRQDPGQGLRLIYYSQIVNDFQKGDIAEGYSVSREKKESFPLTVTSAQKNPTAFYLCASSGREGVEAFFGQGTRLTVV.

The chain couples TRBV30 to TRBJ1-1; 9 bases match TRBD1. Trimming cost V 8 bases and J 7 bases; bases outside gene matches: 14. Germline CDR1 GTSNPN, CDR2 SVGIG (reference sequence). The CDR3 extends over 14 amino acids. In nucleotides, the CDR3 is TGTGCCACTAGCCCGACAGGGGGTATTGGTGAAGCTTTCTTT. Its translation: CATSPTGGIGEAFF.

This clone was seen a few times. This CDR3 is CASSPLGAGRDTQYF. The CDR3 DNA follows: TGTGCCAGCAGTCCCCTTGGAGCGGGAAGGGATACGCAGTATTTT. The rearrangement links TRBV27 to TRBJ2-3, with 7 nucleotides matching TRBD2. V shed 5 bases, J shed 6 bases, and the junction held 11 bases outside the gene matches. This CDR3 is built from 15 residues. Germline V CDR1 and CDR2: MNHEY, SMNVEV (reference sequence).

This clone was observed at least ten times. The chain recombines TRBV7-2 with TRBJ1-1, with D possibly being TRBD1 (5 bases). This CDR3 has 14 amino acids. The V end lost 2 bases, the J end lost 0 bases, and 7 bases lay between the germline ends. Germline V CDR1 and CDR2: SGHTA, FQGNSA. CDR3 amino acids: CASSLTTVNTEAFF. CDR3 nucleotides: TGTGCCAGCAGCTTAACGACAGTGAACACTGAAGCTTTCTTT.

This clone was seen many times. The chain is built from TRBV6-7 and TRBJ2-7; 10 nucleotides line up with TRBD1. TRBV6-7 carries the ORF label, with uncertain function. This CDR3 is built from 15 residues. The V and J ends lost 5 bases and 1 base, in that order; junction bases with no gene match: 5. The CDR3 DNA reads TGTGCCAGCAGTCTAGGGACAGGGGAATCCTACGAGCAGTACTTC. As protein: CASSLGTGESYEQYF.

On this clone: One end of the junction is discordant with germline, which a read error may explain. This chain uses TRBV28 with TRBJ2-2; D possibly corresponds to TRBD2 (6 bases). The CDR3 has 15 amino acids. Germline CDR1 MDHEN, CDR2 SYDVKM. The CDR3 DNA is TGTGCCAGCAGTTTGGGAGGAACGTACACCGGGCAGCTGTTTTTT. Translation gives CASSLGGTYTGQLFF.

This clone has a count of ten or more. The rearrangement links TRBV2 to TRBJ1-1; D not certain. The V end was cut by 7 bases, the J end by 0 bases, with 3 bases between. CDR1 and CDR2 from the germline V gene are SNHLY and FYNNEI. This CDR3 comprises 11 residues. The CDR3 sequence is CASIMNTEAFF. For the CDR3, the DNA is TGTGCCAGCATAATGAACACTGAAGCTTTCTTT.

This clone was seen more than once but under ten times. The chain combines TRBV24-1 with TRBJ2-1; TRBD2 matches at 15 bases. The CDR3 runs 19 residues. Germline V gives CDR1 KGHDR, CDR2 SFDVKD. The trim removed 7 bases at V and 3 bases at J, leaving 12 bases unmatched. CDR3 loop: CATSAYGLAGGPLYNEQFF. CDR3 nucleotides: TGTGCCACCAGCGCATACGGACTAGCGGGAGGGCCCCTCTACAATGAGCAGTTCTTC.

This clone was recorded many times. The chain couples TRBV6-1 to TRBJ1-1; D not certain. CDR3 size: 14 residues. Germline V gene sequence: CDR1 MNHNS, CDR2 SASEGT. V was pared by 6 bases and J by 2 bases, with 13 bases between. CDR3 in amino acids: CASSPPGINTEAFF. CDR3 sequence (DNA): TGTGCCAGCAGCCCACCCGGCATCAACACTGAAGCTTTCTTT.

This clone showed up many times. The chain is built from TRBV12-3 or TRBV12-4 and TRBJ2-1; D tentatively fits TRBD1 or TRBD2 (7 bases each). V lost 11 bases, J lost 6 bases, and 23 bases lay in between. The CDR3 consists of 15 residues. Here the CDR3 reads CACDSGGENINEQFF. The CDR3, as DNA: TGTGCCTGCGATTCAGGGGGGGAGAACATCAATGAGCAGTTCTTC.

This clone was picked up many times. V is TRBV20-1 and J is TRBJ1-5, with a weak D call TRBD1 (5 bases). Germline CDR1 reads DFQATT; CDR2 reads SNEGSKA (reference sequence). The CDR3 consists of 19 residues. The V gene lost 3 bases and the J gene lost 0 bases, with 24 bases spanning the gap. In nucleotides, the CDR3 is TGCAGTGCTAGTTGGGGCGACTACATGCGAATTACTAGCAATCAGCCCCAGCATTTT. Its translation is CSASWGDYMRITSNQPQHF.

V gene TRBV4-1 combines with J gene TRBJ1-1, with TRBD1 as a possible D gene (5 bases). The V and J ends lost 0 bases and 10 bases respectively, with 12 bases between them. CDR1 and CDR2 (germline): MGHRA, YSYEKL. The CDR3 has 13 residues. DNA for the CDR3: TGCGCCAGCAGCCAAGACGGGGGGTGGAGAGCTTTCTTT. Translating it yields CASSQDGGWRAFF.

This clone has a handful of counts. The germline gene is not matched at one end of the junction; a read error may be the cause. Other DNA sequences in the sample encode the same CDR3. The chain combines TRBV2 with TRBJ2-3, with 7 bases aligning to TRBD1. CDR1 is SNHLY and CDR2 is FYNNEI in the germline V gene. CDR3 size: 15 residues. The chain's CDR3 is CASSEDRTSTDTQYF. CDR3 DNA sequence: TGTGCCAGCAGTGAGGACAGGACGAGCACAGATACACAGTATTTT.

This clone showed up just a few times. The chain carries TRBV24-1 and TRBJ1-2; 9 bases map to TRBD1. CDR3 length: 15 residues. The germline V gene has CDR1 KGHDR and CDR2 SFDVKD. V gave up 5 bases and J gave up 7 bases; unmatched junction bases: 10. Written as DNA, the CDR3 is TGTGCCACCAGTGGTAACCCGGGACAGGGAGGTGGCTACACCTTC. It codes for CATSGNPGQGGGYTF.

This clone was observed a handful of times. V gene TRBV11-2 combines with J gene TRBJ2-1; 7 bases agree with TRBD2. J was trimmed by 6 bases and V by 5 bases; bases with no gene match: 7. CDR1 is SGHAT and CDR2 is FQNNGV in the germline V gene. This CDR3 comprises 14 residues. CDR3 in amino acids: CASSLTGLRNEQFF. CDR3 coding DNA: TGTGCCAGCAGCCTCACGGGACTACGCAATGAGCAGTTCTTC.

J is TRBJ1-2 and V is TRBV6-2 or TRBV6-3; 7 positions agree with TRBD1. V was clipped by 6 bases and J by 7 bases; unmatched bases: 2. Germline V gene sequence: CDR1 MNHEY, CDR2 SVGEGT. The CDR3 runs to 11 residues. For the CDR3, the DNA is TGTGCCAGCAGCCACAGGGGTGGCTACACCTTC. Translating gives CASSHRGGYTF.